This is a list of T cell receptor beta chains from one sample in a study of CD8 T cells in ankylosing spondylitis. TCRdb reanalysed the 5' RACE reads using MiXCR and keeps one entry per CDR3 protein. Among roughly 250,000 distinct CDR3 sequences listed, 8% to 9.5% were seen once. The specimen was blood, either unsorted or a sorted T cell fraction (not recorded which). The receptors originated from a male donor with ankylosing spondylitis or in good health (not recorded which). Both conserved end residues are part of each CDR3. Each record gives: V gene, D gene, clone size, J gene, CDR3 protein, CDR3 DNA. The D gene is left open where the match is weak. Part of the rows lack a size; the others show once, few, many or a class for expanded clones.

>TRBV6-4|NA|many|TRBJ2-2
CASSDVNTGELFF
TGTGCCAGCAGTGACGTTAACACCGGGGAGCTGTTTTTT
>TRBV20-1|TRBD2|many|TRBJ2-1
CSASGFVTGGPIEQFF
TGCAGTGCTAGCGGTTTTGTGACGGGAGGGCCCATTGAGCAGTTCTTC
>TRBV7-2|NA|NA|TRBJ2-4
CASPLAAKNIQYF
TGTGCCAGCCCCCTCGCCGCCAAAAACATTCAGTACTTC
>TRBV5-5|NA|few|TRBJ2-2
CASSLMASSPTGELFF
TGTGCCAGCAGCTTGATGGCTAGCTCCCCCACCGGGGAGCTGTTTTTT
>TRBV4-2|NA|many|TRBJ2-5
CASSQGFGGPETQYF
TGTGCCAGCAGCCAAGGATTCGGAGGGCCAGAGACCCAGTACTTC
>TRBV7-6|NA|NA|TRBJ2-1
CASSLSGLGEQFF
TGTGCCAGCAGCTTATCGGGCCTTGGTGAGCAGTTCTTC
>TRBV6-4|NA|few|TRBJ2-1
CASSAGDAREQFF
TGTGCCAGCAGTGCCGGGGACGCCCGGGAGCAGTTCTTC
>TRBV6-2/TRBV6-3|NA|many|TRBJ2-5
CASSPDGMVGETQYF
TGTGCCAGCAGCCCGGACGGGATGGTTGGAGAGACCCAGTACTTC
>TRBV7-2|TRBD1|many|TRBJ2-3
CASSLAIGGQVVDTQYF
TGTGCCAGCAGCTTAGCCATCGGAGGACAGGTAGTAGATACGCAGTATTTT
>TRBV7-9|TRBD1|NA|TRBJ1-1
CASSLAGGMGTEAFF
TGTGCCAGCAGCTTGGCAGGGGGCATGGGCACTGAAGCTTTCTTT
>TRBV5-1|NA|few|TRBJ2-7
CASCFHQGYEQYF
TGCGCCAGCTGCTTCCACCAGGGCTACGAGCAGTACTTC
>TRBV27|NA|NA|TRBJ1-1
CASRPGVIGNTEAFF
TGTGCCAGCAGGCCAGGGGTTATCGGAAACACTGAAGCTTTCTTT
>TRBV4-1|TRBD2|NA|TRBJ2-3
CASSQDIRGLAGVFRVADTQYF
TGCGCCAGCAGCCAAGATATTCGGGGACTAGCGGGAGTCTTTAGGGTAGCAGATACGCAGTATTTT
>TRBV7-8|TRBD2|NA|TRBJ2-3
CASSLTSGRGDTQYF
TGTGCCAGCAGCTTGACTAGCGGGAGGGGAGATACGCAGTATTTT
>TRBV12-3/TRBV12-4|NA|many|TRBJ1-5
CASSSPGGGNQPQHF
TGTGCCAGCAGTTCCCCGGGGGGAGGCAATCAGCCCCAGCATTTT
>TRBV10-3|NA|many|TRBJ1-6
CAISQEDYNSPLHF
TGTGCCATCAGCCAGGAAGACTATAATTCACCCCTCCACTTT
>TRBV7-2|TRBD2|many|TRBJ2-3
CASSLREPDTQYF
TGTGCCAGCAGCTTGCGGGAGCCAGATACGCAGTATTTT
>TRBV11-2|TRBD1|many|TRBJ1-2
CASSSIRIGTANYGYTF
TGTGCCAGCAGCTCCATACGGATCGGGACAGCTAACTATGGCTACACCTTC
>TRBV5-6|NA|many|TRBJ2-1
CASSLWGLNRNEQFF
TGTGCCAGCAGCTTATGGGGGCTCAACCGCAATGAGCAGTTCTTC
>TRBV14|NA|many|TRBJ2-1
CASSPEWGGYNEQFF
TGTGCCAGCAGCCCCGAGTGGGGCGGTTACAATGAGCAGTTCTTC
>TRBV18|NA|few|TRBJ2-1
CASSPPGAYNEQFF
TGTGCCAGCTCACCTCCCGGGGCGTACAATGAGCAGTTCTTC
>TRBV10-1|TRBD2|once|TRBJ2-2
CASSGRLAGGPNTGELFF
TGCGCCAGCAGTGGACGACTAGCGGGAGGGCCGAACACCGGGGAGCTGTTTTTT
>TRBV5-1|TRBD2|many|TRBJ2-1
CASSRTSGDNEQFF
TGCGCCAGCAGCCGGACTAGCGGTGACAATGAGCAGTTCTTC
>TRBV21-1|NA|many|TRBJ2-5
CASSNGLGSQYF
TGTGCCAGCAGCAATGGGCTGGGCTCCCAGTACTTC
>TRBV20-1|TRBD2|many|TRBJ2-1
CSARSGTSGGNEQFF
TGCAGTGCTAGATCCGGGACTAGCGGGGGTAATGAGCAGTTCTTC
>TRBV7-9|TRBD2|NA|TRBJ2-1
CASTELAGLNEQFF
TGTGCCAGCACCGAACTAGCGGGGCTCAATGAGCAGTTCTTC
>TRBV12-3/TRBV12-4|NA|many|TRBJ1-2
CASFGTGLRYTF
TGTGCCAGTTTCGGAACAGGGTTGCGCTACACCTTC
>TRBV7-2|TRBD2|many|TRBJ2-3
CASSPTGLAGWDTQYF
TGTGCCAGCAGCCCGACGGGACTAGCGGGTTGGGATACGCAGTATTTT
>TRBV30|NA|NA|TRBJ1-5
CAWSNTIWAGNQPQHF
TGTGCCTGGAGTAATACCATCTGGGCGGGGAATCAGCCCCAGCATTTT
>TRBV28|NA|many|TRBJ1-2
CASSPEPIRGYTF
TGTGCCAGCAGTCCCGAGCCCATCCGAGGCTACACCTTC
>TRBV20-1|NA|many|TRBJ1-1
CSASPNTEAFF
TGCAGTGCTAGTCCGAACACTGAAGCTTTCTTT
>TRBV3-1|NA|NA|TRBJ2-7
CASSRLWVRALHEQYF
TGTGCCAGCAGCCGACTTTGGGTACGAGCTCTACACGAGCAGTACTTC
>TRBV20-1|NA|many|TRBJ1-1
CSARDAAGNAEAFF
TGCAGTGCTAGAGACGCCGCGGGGAACGCTGAAGCTTTCTTT
>TRBV20-1|NA|many|TRBJ2-1
CSARDLEQGTAGGYNEQFF
TGCAGTGCTAGAGATCTAGAGCAAGGGACTGCTGGTGGCTACAATGAGCAGTTCTTC
>TRBV7-2|NA|many|TRBJ2-3
CASSLVVGTSTDTQYF
TGTGCCAGCAGCTTAGTAGTGGGAACGAGCACAGATACGCAGTATTTT
>TRBV20-1|TRBD1|many|TRBJ2-7
CSMLDLHSRQGGYEQYF
TGCAGTATGCTAGATCTACATTCACGACAGGGTGGTTACGAGCAGTACTTC
>TRBV4-3|NA|NA|TRBJ2-7
CASSPGTADEQYF
TGCGCCAGCAGCCCGGGGACGGCCGACGAGCAGTACTTC
>TRBV20-1|NA|many|TRBJ1-3
CSARDGSGNTIYF
TGCAGTGCTAGAGATGGCTCTGGAAACACCATATATTTT
>TRBV7-8|NA|many|TRBJ1-2
CASSLAGAGSYGYTF
TGTGCCAGCAGCTTAGCGGGGGCGGGAAGCTATGGCTACACCTTC
>TRBV29-1|NA|many|TRBJ2-5
CSESRAGETQYF
TGCAGCGAGTCCCGGGCCGGAGAGACCCAGTACTTC
>TRBV7-2|TRBD1|few|TRBJ2-2
CASSKRQGIVTGELFF
TGTGCCAGCAGCAAAAGACAGGGGATTGTGACCGGGGAGCTGTTTTTT